This T cell receptor beta chain was sequenced in a study of T cell repertoires in cytomegalovirus infection. Across the study: Recently identified HLA-C-restricted and well-studied HLA-B-restricted CMV epitopes were used.

This CDR3 has 15 amino acids. CDR1 is LNHDA, CDR2 SQIVND, per germline (reference sequence). V gave up 5 bases and J gave up 5 bases, with 15 bases separating them. TCRdb independently ran MiXCR on the reads; one entry per CDR3 protein. This sample has around 900,000 distinct CDR3 sequences, with 30% to 40% found just once. For this clonotype: The antigen remains unidentified.

Whole-study results and caveats: HLA-C-restricted, CMV-specific TCR beta clonotypes were dominant ex vivo.

This chain uses TRBV19 with TRBJ2-2; D is possibly TRBD1 or TRBD2 (6 bases each). The receptor was isolated from a human donor in good health (CMV status not recorded). Some clones in this sample may be carry-over from other donors' samples. The sample here was cultured CD8+ T cells from PBMCs, taken from culture after CMV antigen stimulation. This chain's CDR3 is CASSAGHLTTGELFF. CDR3 bases: TGTGCCAGTAGTGCGGGACACTTGACTACCGGGGAGCTGTTTTTT.